This TCR beta chain appears in the sequencing data of a study of Ad26.COV2.S vaccination and SARS-CoV-2 variants. General study points: Placebo recipients and vaccine recipients were similar in non-spike TCR breadth. Reported post-vaccination CD8+ and CD4+ T cell responses to spike showed substantial breadth. Total T cell responses were possibly underestimated by TCR breadth and depth analyses. Spike-specific TCR breadth ran higher among vaccine recipients than placebo recipients.

Profiling relied on immunoSEQ multiplex PCR, and the TCRdb table lists in-frame clones only, not all of them. The sample contains some 190,000 clones, around nine tenths of which appear only once. Details on this clone: The antigen is unknown.

V lost 4 bases and J 4 bases, leaving 11 bases between the germline ends. CDR1 is SNHLY, CDR2 FYNNEI, per germline. This CDR3 region has 15 residues. The clonotype was recovered from a human donor who had recovered from COVID-19. Sequencing was performed on peripheral blood, taken after recovery from COVID-19. This chain joins TRBV2 and TRBJ2-6; D ambiguous. The CDR3: CASSAGLVGANVLTF. CDR3 coding DNA: TGTGCCAGCAGTGCGGGCCTTGTGGGGGCCAACGTCCTGACTTTC.